Below, 10 T cell receptor beta chains from the same sample are listed, as sequenced in a study of response to subunit inactivated influenza vaccine. TCRdb independently ran MiXCR on the RT-PCR reads; one entry per CDR3 protein. The top ten clones hold about a tenth of a sample with about 780,000 distinct CDR3 sequences, 15% to 20% of them seen once. The starting material was PBMCs from blood, obtained about 5 days after vaccination. These receptors all come from a man aged 50 to 60 who received an inactivated influenza vaccine.

This chain joins TRBV20-1 and TRBJ2-1; 8 bases match TRBD2. Germline CDR1 is DFQATT and CDR2 is SNEGSKA (reference sequence). Trimming removed 3 bases from V and 5 bases from J; junction bases left unmatched: 9. This CDR3 comprises 15 residues. The CDR3 sequence is CSASTAGGTHNEQFF. The CDR3 DNA reads TGCAGTGCTAGTACGGCGGGAGGTACCCACAATGAGCAGTTCTTC.

In this sample, this clonotype turned up a few times. The J gene is TRBJ2-5, the V gene TRBV6-1; tentatively, D is TRBD1 (6 bases). The germline V gene encodes CDR1 MNHNS and CDR2 SASEGT. The CDR3 is made up of 13 amino acids. V dropped 6 bases and J dropped 7 bases, with 15 bases sitting between them. CDR3 nucleotides: TGTGCCAGCAGGTCGACCCTCAGGGGGACCCAGTACTTC. It is translated as CASRSTLRGTQYF.

V is TRBV7-8 and J is TRBJ2-3; D not resolved. V was shortened by 3 bases and J by 6 bases, with 7 bases between the two germline ends. This CDR3 has 12 residues. Germline V gene lookup returns CDR1 SGHVS and CDR2 FQNEAQ. The CDR3 loop reads CASSFDPDTQYF. CDR3 DNA: TGTGCCAGCAGCTTCGACCCGGATACGCAGTATTTT.

The V and J genes are TRBV20-1 and TRBJ2-2; perhaps TRBD2 as D (6 bases). Trimming took 0 bases from V and 6 from J, leaving 17 bases between them. Germline V lookup: CDR1 DFQATT, CDR2 SNEGSKA (reference sequence). CDR3 length: 16 amino acids. Written as DNA, the CDR3 is TGCAGTGCTAGAGATTTTGCGGGAACCTTCTCCGGGGAGCTGTTTTTT. It codes for CSARDFAGTFSGELFF.

This chain joins TRBV10-3 and TRBJ2-5, with D perhaps TRBD2 (5 bases). Trimming took 2 bases from V and 5 from J, leaving 18 bases between them. This CDR3 has 16 amino acids. The germline gives CDR1 ENHRY, CDR2 SYGVKD. CDR3 nucleotides: TGTGCCATCAGTGAGGGTCAGGCGGGTAGCAGGGAGACCCAGTACTTC. Encoded protein: CAISEGQAGSRETQYF.

This clonotype was picked up one time. The chain joins TRBV28 to TRBJ1-1; D unclear. The V gene lost 7 bases and the J gene lost 3 bases, with 18 bases spanning the gap. The CDR3 has 15 residues. CDR1 and CDR2 (germline): MDHEN, SYDVKM. The CDR3 spells CASTTGGMGDTEAFF. As DNA, the CDR3 is TGTGCCAGCACCACCGGTGGGATGGGAGACACTGAAGCTTTCTTT.

This clonotype was observed a few times. The chain couples TRBV7-2 to TRBJ2-2; tentative D call: TRBD1 (6 bases). Germline CDR1 is SGHTA and CDR2 is FQGNSA. The V end was cut by 3 bases, the J end by 6 bases, with 8 bases between. The CDR3 spans 13 residues. The CDR3 coding sequence is TGTGCCAGCAGCTTGGGGGCGTCCGGGGAGCTGTTTTTT. Its translation is CASSLGASGELFF.

This chain connects TRBV21-1 to TRBJ1-1. TRBV21-1 has pseudogene status. The CDR3 runs 15 residues. The CDR3 nucleotides read TGTGCCAGCAGCAACATCGGGTTAATGAACACTGAAGCTTTCTTT. Amino acids: CASSNIGLMNTEAFF.

This chain connects TRBV28 to TRBJ2-4; unclear D gene. Trimming shortened V by 1 base and J by 0 bases, and 16 bases separated the two germline ends. The germline CDR1 and CDR2 sequences are MDHEN and SYDVKM. The CDR3 consists of 18 residues. The CDR3 loop reads CASSLSQGEALAKNIQYF. The DNA for the CDR3 is TGTGCCAGCAGTTTATCCCAAGGAGAGGCACTAGCCAAAAACATTCAGTACTTC.

The genes are TRBV6-2 or TRBV6-3 and TRBJ2-7; TRBD2 agrees at 9 bases. This CDR3 comprises 16 residues. V shed 1 base, J shed 0 bases, and the junction held 4 bases outside the gene matches. The germline CDR1 and CDR2 sequences are MNHEY and SVGEGT. This CDR3 is CASSYLGLAISYEQYF. The CDR3 nucleotides are TGTGCCAGCAGTTACTTGGGACTAGCTATCTCCTACGAGCAGTACTTC.